The 16 T cell receptor beta chains listed next were all sequenced from one sample in a study of blood T cells in healthy people across ages. Combining a sample-barcoded 5' primer with a J-beta primer mix, a second PCR ran for about 7 to 11 cycles. In TCRdb, the 5' RACE reads were re-called with MiXCR into one record per CDR3 protein. The repertoire consists of some 1.5 million distinct CDR3 sequences, with over 25% occurring once and the leading ten covering 7.7%. Sequenced material: blood. These TCRs come from a woman in her twenties or thirties in good health.

The V and J genes are TRBV5-1 and TRBJ2-1; unclear D gene. Looked up from germline, CDR1 is SGHRS and CDR2 is YFSETQ. This CDR3 is built from 15 residues. Trimming removed 2 bases at V and 4 bases at J, with 13 bases between. The CDR3 DNA reads as TGCGCCAGCAGCTTAAGACTCCCGGCATACAATGAGCAGTTCTTC. Translated, it gives CASSLRLPAYNEQFF.

This chain links TRBV2 with TRBJ2-7, with unresolved D. Germline CDR1 and CDR2: SNHLY and FYNNEI. The CDR3 extends over 15 amino acids. The V end lost 7 bases, the J end lost 2 bases, and 18 bases lay between the germline ends. The CDR3 loop is CASKKQLGTTYEQYF. The CDR3 DNA is TGTGCCAGCAAGAAACAATTGGGCACCACCTACGAGCAGTACTTC.

This clonotype was detected only a few times. The chain uses TRBV20-1 and TRBJ2-5; weak D call: TRBD2 (7 bases). The CDR3 runs to 14 residues. V lost 3 bases, J lost 3 bases, and 14 bases lay in between. Germline V gives CDR1 DFQATT, CDR2 SNEGSKA (reference sequence). CDR3 sequence reads: CSASRGGGEETQYF. As DNA, the CDR3 is TGCAGTGCTAGTAGAGGGGGGGGGGAAGAGACCCAGTACTTC.

This clonotype was observed a handful of times. The chain has TRBV20-1 and TRBJ2-1; D uncertain. There are 12 residues in the CDR3. Per germline, CDR1 DFQATT and CDR2 SNEGSKA (reference sequence). Trimming removed 2 bases from V and 9 bases from J, with 11 bases in between. CDR3: CSARPSYGEQFF. The CDR3 bases are TGCAGTGCTAGACCTAGTTACGGTGAGCAGTTCTTC.

Regarding this clonotype: Possible read error: a much larger clone is one base away. The chain carries TRBV7-6 and TRBJ2-7; D possibly corresponds to TRBD2 (6 bases). V was trimmed by 5 bases and J by 4 bases, leaving 21 bases between them. This CDR3 contains 16 residues. Germline values: CDR1 SGHVS, CDR2 FNYEAQ. CDR3 amino acids: CASSMQTGLGRYEQYF. The CDR3 DNA reads TGTGCCAGCAGCATGCAAACGGGACTTGGGCGATACGAGCAGTACTTC.

This clonotype was seen a handful of times. The V and J genes are TRBV10-3 and TRBJ2-3; 10 bases line up with TRBD2. The length of the CDR3 is 15 residues. Per the germline V gene, CDR1 is ENHRY and CDR2 is SYGVKD. V gave up 3 bases and J gave up 4 bases; unmatched junction bases: 4. The CDR3 loop reads CAISDPAGGADTQYF. The CDR3 DNA is TGTGCCATCAGTGACCCAGCGGGAGGGGCAGATACGCAGTATTTT.

The chain joins TRBV20-1 to TRBJ2-7; the D gene is possibly TRBD1 (5 bases). This CDR3 has 12 residues. The V and J ends lost 4 bases and 4 bases respectively, with 11 bases between them. Germline V gives CDR1 DFQATT, CDR2 SNEGSKA (reference sequence). CDR3 residues: CSANDQGYEQYF. In nucleotides, the CDR3 is TGCAGTGCTAATGACCAGGGTTACGAGCAGTACTTC.

There are many counts of this clonotype. This chain links TRBV20-1 with TRBJ2-1; tentative D call: TRBD2 (5 bases). CDR3 length equals 12 residues. Germline V gene lookup returns CDR1 DFQATT and CDR2 SNEGSKA (reference sequence). The germline V and J ends were trimmed by 6 bases and 11 bases, with 17 bases remaining between them. The CDR3 sequence: CSAPLPAVKQFF. For the CDR3, the DNA is TGCAGTGCCCCCCTACCAGCGGTCAAGCAGTTCTTC.

V is TRBV12-3 or TRBV12-4 and J is TRBJ2-4; D may be TRBD1 or TRBD2 (6 bases each). V shed 8 bases and J shed 6 bases, with 20 bases lying between them. This CDR3 contains 15 residues. CDR3 sequence: CASLKGGGGRNIQYF. DNA of the CDR3: TGTGCCAGCCTGAAGGGGGGAGGTGGGCGAAACATTCAGTACTTC.

The chain links TRBV6-2 or TRBV6-3 to TRBJ2-7, with D uncertain. Between the trimmed V and J ends, which lost 2 bases and 7 bases, there was a span of 18 bases. Germline CDR1 and CDR2: MNHEY and SVGEGT. This CDR3 has 15 amino acids. CDR3 loop: CASSYQTVLHNEQYF. In DNA, the CDR3 is TGTGCCAGCAGTTACCAAACTGTCCTACACAATGAGCAGTACTTC.

The V call is TRBV5-1, the J call TRBJ2-1; D possibly uses TRBD1 or TRBD2 (6 bases each). V gave up 1 base and J gave up 4 bases, with 15 bases separating them. Germline V lookup: CDR1 SGHRS, CDR2 YFSETQ. The CDR3 spans 16 residues. CDR3 sequence (DNA): TGCGCCAGCAGCTTGATAGGGACGGGGGCGTACAATGAGCAGTTCTTC. Translating it yields CASSLIGTGAYNEQFF.

The chain combines TRBV20-1 with TRBJ2-3, with 8 bases aligning to TRBD2. Germline V gene data show CDR1 as DFQATT and CDR2 as SNEGSKA (reference sequence). This CDR3 has 15 residues. V dropped 5 bases and J dropped 6; count of bases not matched to a gene: 13. CDR3 in DNA: TGCAGTGCTCCACCGGGGGGGAATGTTAAGGATACGCAGTATTTT. Protein product: CSAPPGGNVKDTQYF.

In regard to this clonotype: This may stem from a read error, because a much larger clone lies one nucleotide away. The chain is built from TRBV7-2 and TRBJ2-7, with a weak D call TRBD2 (5 bases). This CDR3 has 14 residues. The germline V and J ends were trimmed by 0 bases and 7 bases, with 13 bases remaining between them. Germline loops: CDR1 SGHTA, CDR2 FQGNSA. The CDR3 nucleotides read TGTGCCAGCAGCTTAGCACTAGTGTATAATGAGCAGTACTTC. Its translation: CASSLALVYNEQYF.

Of note for this clonotype: A much larger clone differs from this one at a single base, so this may be a read error. The rearrangement uses TRBV21-1 and TRBJ2-7; the listed D gene, TRBD1, was not tested against the DNA. TRBV21-1 is recorded as a pseudogene. The CDR3 spans 13 residues. The DNA of the CDR3 is TGTGTCAGATTCGACAGGCCAGGGAGGGAGCAGTACTTC. It is translated as CVRFDRPGREQYF.

There are a few counts of this clonotype. The chain uses TRBV5-1 and TRBJ1-4; TRBD1 might be the D (5 bases). CDR1 is SGHRS, CDR2 YFSETQ, per germline. The CDR3 is 15 amino acids. The V end was cut by 4 bases, the J end by 5 bases, with 15 bases between. The CDR3 region has the DNA TGCGCCAGCAGCCCGCGCGGGGGATGGAATGAAAAACTGTTTTTT. It is translated as CASSPRGGWNEKLFF.

In its sample, this clonotype was seen a few times. The genes are TRBV6-6 and TRBJ2-5; D gene unclear. Trimming left V 6 bases short and J 3 bases short, with 8 bases between. Germline values: CDR1 MNHNY, CDR2 SVGAGI (reference sequence). This CDR3 is 12 amino acids long. The CDR3 protein is CASSSPKETQYF. The CDR3 DNA reads as TGTGCCAGCAGCTCCCCCAAAGAGACCCAGTACTTC.